This TCR beta chain was obtained from a study of spatial heterogeneity in lung cancer. TCRdb reanalysed the 5' RACE reads using MiXCR and keeps one entry per CDR3 protein. The repertoire consists of tens of thousands of distinct CDR3 sequences, with over 9.5% occurring once and the leading ten covering 35% to 45%. Stated time point: sample taken at primary tumor resection. The source material was PBMCs, sampled at surgery. The clonotype was recovered from a male donor with early-stage non-small cell lung cancer.

The CDR3 protein is CASSETENTGELFF. CDR3 nucleotide sequence: TGTGCCAGCAGCGAGACAGAGAACACCGGGGAGCTGTTTTTT. The chain links TRBV7-9 to TRBJ2-2; maybe TRBD1 (5 bases). V lost 5 bases and J 1 base, leaving 8 bases between the germline ends. CDR3 length equals 14 residues. Germline V gene lookup returns CDR1 SEHNR and CDR2 FQNEAQ (reference sequence).